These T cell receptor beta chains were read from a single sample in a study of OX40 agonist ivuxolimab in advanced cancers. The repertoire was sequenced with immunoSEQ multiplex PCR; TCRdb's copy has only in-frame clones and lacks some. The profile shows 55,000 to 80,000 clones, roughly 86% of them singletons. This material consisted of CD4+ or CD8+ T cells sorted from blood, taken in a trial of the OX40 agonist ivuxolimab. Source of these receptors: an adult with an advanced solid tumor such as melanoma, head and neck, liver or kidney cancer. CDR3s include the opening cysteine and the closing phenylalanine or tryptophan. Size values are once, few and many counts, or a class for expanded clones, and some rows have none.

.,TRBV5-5,CASSLDSSYNEQFF
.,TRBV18,CASTQGKDQPQHF
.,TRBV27,CAPRRGAFF
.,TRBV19,CASSTLGVADSPLHF
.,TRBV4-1,CASSHAWGASSYEQYF
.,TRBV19,CASSDGQGVHEQYF
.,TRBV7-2,CASTPEGGGTQYF
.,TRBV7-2,CASSLDRVGNEQFF
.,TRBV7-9,CASSTEDRQETQYF
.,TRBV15,CATSEGLAGSYEQYF
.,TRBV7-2,CASSLQGPNTEAFF
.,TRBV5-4,CASSPSRTGTQYF
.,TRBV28,CASSSYPGPQHF
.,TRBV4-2,CASSQARLAGGYNEQFF
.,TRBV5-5,CASSLDKSTDTQYF
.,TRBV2,CASSPMGLSYEQYF
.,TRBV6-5,CASSYSRENTGELFF
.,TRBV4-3,CASSPRGHSGANVLTF
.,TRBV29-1,CSAIPGSSYEQYF
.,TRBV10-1,CASSESWTADSNQPQHF
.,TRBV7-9,CASSPRGAGTQYF
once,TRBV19,CASSDRVGEKLFF
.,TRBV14,CASSQWRDGETQYF